Listed below are T cell receptor beta chains from one sample, sequenced in a study of blood T cell repertoires in COVID-19. TCRdb's copy holds only in-frame clones and misses some; the assay was immunoSEQ multiplex PCR. The table records some 270,000 clones, over 70% of them present only once. Specimen: PBMCs or T cells enriched from blood (not recorded which). These TCRs come from a middle-aged woman who had been exposed to COVID-19. CDR3s include the opening cysteine and the closing phenylalanine or tryptophan. The order of the fields is clone size, V gene, J gene, D gene, CDR3 DNA, CDR3 protein. A D gene is named only where the DNA matches it firmly. For some rows the clone size is stated as once, few or many, or as a class when expanded; others skip it.

once	TRBV2	TRBJ2-2	TRBD2	TGTGCCAGCAGTGGCCTACTAGCGGGAGGGCCGTCCGGGGAGCTGTTTTTT	CASSGLLAGGPSGELFF
NA	TRBV19	TRBJ2-1	NA	TGTGCCAGTAGTATACCCCGGACAGCCTCCTACAATGAGCAGTTCTTC	CASSIPRTASYNEQFF
NA	TRBV9	TRBJ1-2	TRBD1	TGTGCCAGCAGCGTCAGGCCAGGGGGTCGTGGCTACACCTTC	CASSVRPGGRGYTF
few	TRBV4-2	TRBJ2-3	TRBD2	TGTGCCAGCAGCCAACTACGGACTAGCGTAGGGGCAGATACGCAGTATTTT	CASSQLRTSVGADTQYF
NA	TRBV2	TRBJ1-6	NA	TGTGCCAGCAGTGCCGACAGTGATAATTCACCCCTCCACTTT	CASSADSDNSPLHF
few	TRBV7-9	TRBJ1-2	TRBD1	TGTGCCAGCAGCTTGCTTTCGGGACAGGGAGTCACCTTC	CASSLLSGQGVTF
once	TRBV7-9	TRBJ2-7	TRBD1	TGTGCCAGCAGCTCCGGGACAGGAACCTACGAGCAGTACTTC	CASSSGTGTYEQYF
NA	TRBV9	TRBJ2-1	NA	TGTGCCAGCAGCTCCGCGGGCAACTCCTACAATGAGCAGTTCTTC	CASSSAGNSYNEQFF
NA	TRBV2	TRBJ2-1	NA	TGTGCCACCTTCCGGATGGAGTTTGATGAGCAGTTCTTC	CATFRMEFDEQFF
NA	TRBV28	TRBJ2-2	TRBD1	TGTGCCAGCAGTTGGGCGACAGGGGCCACCGGGGAGCTGTTTTTT	CASSWATGATGELFF
once	TRBV6-5	TRBJ2-3	NA	TGTGCCAGCAGAACCGGGTACACAGATACGCAGTATTTT	CASRTGYTDTQYF
NA	TRBV10-3	TRBJ2-5	TRBD1	TGTGCCATCAGTGAGTCACAGGGGGTAGGGGAGACCCAGTACTTC	CAISESQGVGETQYF
NA	TRBV5-1	TRBJ1-4	TRBD1	TGCGCCAGCAGCTCGACAGGGGTAGGGGAAAAACTGTTTTTT	CASSSTGVGEKLFF
NA	TRBV7-2	TRBJ2-7	TRBD2	TGTGCCAGCAGCCTCAGGACTAGCGGGAGGGGGGAGCAGTACTTC	CASSLRTSGRGEQYF
NA	TRBV2	TRBJ2-7	NA	TGTGCCAGCCCTGGGGGCCAGGGCTCCTACGAGCAGTACTTC	CASPGGQGSYEQYF
NA	TRBV18	TRBJ2-7	NA	TGTGCCAGCTCCGGACAGCTTAATGCGGACGAGCAGTACTTC	CASSGQLNADEQYF
NA	TRBV5-4	TRBJ1-1	NA	TGTGCCAGCAGCCGCCCCGGGGGGAACACTGAAGCTTTCTTT	CASSRPGGNTEAFF
once	TRBV28	TRBJ2-3	NA	TGTGCCAGCAGTTTGGCGGCCTACACAGATACGCAGTATTTT	CASSLAAYTDTQYF
once	TRBV19	TRBJ2-3	NA	TGTGCCAGTAGTATTCTAGGCGCAGATACGCAGTATTTT	CASSILGADTQYF
once	TRBV7-2	TRBJ1-2	NA	TGTGCCAGCAGCTTAGCTACAGGTAGTGGCTACACCTTC	CASSLATGSGYTF
NA	TRBV21-1	TRBJ2-2	NA	TGTGCCAACGCATTCTGGGACCAGGGGCCCGGGGAGCTGTTTTTT	CANAFWDQGPGELFF
NA	TRBV14	TRBJ1-6	NA	TGTGCCAGCAGCCCGATCTCCGGACAACAGCATAATTCACCCCTCCACTTT	CASSPISGQQHNSPLHF
NA	TRBV30	TRBJ2-1	TRBD1	TGTGCCTGGAGTGTCGGACAGGGGGCCAGGAATGAGCAGTTCTTC	CAWSVGQGARNEQFF
NA	TRBV28	TRBJ1-6	NA	TGTGCCAGCAGTTTATCAGGGTCCAATTATAATTCACCCCTCCACTTT	CASSLSGSNYNSPLHF
NA	TRBV25-1	TRBJ2-5	NA	TGTGCCAGCAGTGAAATTGGACAGCAAGAGACCCAGTACTTC	CASSEIGQQETQYF
NA	TRBV2	TRBJ1-2	TRBD1	TGTGCCAGCATTGGACAGGTCTATGGCTACACCTTC	CASIGQVYGYTF
NA	TRBV24-1	TRBJ1-1	NA	TGTGCCATAAGGGAGGGAAGAAACACTGAAGCTTTCTTT	CAIREGRNTEAFF
NA	TRBV30	TRBJ2-1	NA	TGTGCCTGGAGCACAGGAGCCCGGGATGAGCAGTTCTTC	CAWSTGARDEQFF
NA	TRBV7-8	TRBJ2-2	NA	TGTGCCAGCAGCCCGAGGGTGGGCACCGGGGAGCTGTTTTTT	CASSPRVGTGELFF
NA	TRBV4-3	TRBJ1-3	TRBD1	TGCGCCAGCAGCCAAGATGGGACAGGTTGGGACACCATATATTTT	CASSQDGTGWDTIYF
NA	TRBV25-1	TRBJ2-1	NA	TGTGCCAGCAGTGGCGCCGGGACAACTTCTAGTGAGCAGTTCTTC	CASSGAGTTSSEQFF
NA	TRBV11-3	TRBJ1-2	NA	TGTGCCAGCAGCTTAGAATCAGGAGGGGATGGCTACACCTTC	CASSLESGGDGYTF
NA	TRBV7-2	TRBJ1-6	TRBD1	TGTGCCAGCAGCGAGGACAGGGCAAAGGGGATAAGGTTTCCCCTCCACTTT	CASSEDRAKGIRFPLHF
NA	TRBV30	TRBJ2-2	NA	TGTGCCTCTGGAGGTGACACCGGGGAGCTGTTTTTT	CASGGDTGELFF
NA	TRBV11-3	TRBJ1-1	NA	TGTGCCAGCAGCTTCGCGGGACTCAAGAACACTGAAGCTTTCTTT	CASSFAGLKNTEAFF
NA	TRBV7-3	TRBJ2-3	TRBD1	TGTGCCAGCAGCATCGGCACAGGGGCAGATACGCAGTATTTT	CASSIGTGADTQYF
few	TRBV3-1/TRBV3-2	TRBJ1-2	NA	TGTGCCAGCAGCCAGATACAGGGTTCTGGCTACACCTTC	CASSQIQGSGYTF
few	TRBV10-3	TRBJ1-1	NA	TGTGCCTCGAGGAGGCGGGACACTGAAGCTTTCTTT	CASRRRDTEAFF
NA	TRBV19	TRBJ1-5	NA	TGTGCCAGTAACATCCCGGGGGGTCAGCCCCAGCATTTT	CASNIPGGQPQHF
NA	TRBV6-5	TRBJ1-6	NA	TGTGCCAGCAGTACTGACAGGTCGGTGGGTTCACCCCTCCACTTT	CASSTDRSVGSPLHF
NA	TRBV12-3/TRBV12-4	TRBJ1-1	TRBD1	TGTGCCAGCAGTTTAGGACAGGGGGCAAGGGCTTTCTTT	CASSLGQGARAFF
NA	TRBV19	TRBJ1-5	TRBD1	TGTGCCAGTAGTCCACAGGGGGACAGGTATAGCAATCAGCCCCAGCATTTT	CASSPQGDRYSNQPQHF
NA	TRBV7-9	TRBJ1-3	TRBD1	TGTGCCAGCAGCCCATGGGACAGTGGAAACACCATATATTTT	CASSPWDSGNTIYF
NA	TRBV11-2	TRBJ1-3	NA	TGTGCCAGCAGCTTCACTGGCCCCCAGGGGTACTCTGGAAACACCATATATTTT	CASSFTGPQGYSGNTIYF
NA	TRBV10-3	TRBJ2-3	TRBD2	TGTGCCATCAGTGGCCTAGCGGGGAGCACAGATACGCAGTATTTT	CAISGLAGSTDTQYF
NA	TRBV3-1/TRBV3-2	TRBJ1-1	NA	TGTGCCAGCCACGGGGACACTGAAGCTTTCTTT	CASHGDTEAFF
NA	TRBV3-1/TRBV3-2	TRBJ2-3	NA	TGTGCCAGCAGCCAAGGTGCTAGCCCCACAGATACGCAGTATTTT	CASSQGASPTDTQYF
once	TRBV6-5	TRBJ1-5	NA	TGTGCAGCGAAGTGGGGCAATCAGCCCCAGCATTTT	CAAKWGNQPQHF
NA	TRBV2	TRBJ1-2	NA	TGTGCCAGCAGCCCCAGCGGCGGGTTGGGCTACACCTTC	CASSPSGGLGYTF
NA	TRBV11-2	TRBJ1-2	TRBD1	TGTGCCAGCAGCTTACGGGCAGGGGGCTCTAATGGCTACACCTTC	CASSLRAGGSNGYTF
NA	TRBV29-1	TRBJ1-1	TRBD1	TGCAGCGAAACAGGGGGGAACACTGAAGCTTTCTTT	CSETGGNTEAFF
medium-sized	TRBV24-1	TRBJ2-3	NA	TGTGCCACCAGTGATTTGGCTCATGGAGGGAGCACAGATACGCAGTATTTT	CATSDLAHGGSTDTQYF
NA	TRBV24-1	TRBJ2-5	TRBD2	TGTGCCACCAGCCTGACTAGCGGAAACGCGTACCAAGAGACCCAGTACTTC	CATSLTSGNAYQETQYF
NA	TRBV10-3	TRBJ1-2	NA	TGTGCCATCAGTGTAGCAGGGAATTATGGCTACACCTTC	CAISVAGNYGYTF